The clone carrying this T cell receptor (beta chain) showed up many times. Its antigen remains unknown. Read data end 3 residues before the CDR3 end; the end is taken from the germline J gene. The sample comes from a study of T cell clonality in common variable immunodeficiency. Overall study findings and caveats: In common variable immunodeficiency, TCR beta chains reportedly carried fewer deletions and N-nucleotide insertions. Fewer TCRbeta clones were shared among CVID subjects than controls.

Most patients and controls had Caucasian heritage. Method: immunoSEQ multiplex PCR; TCRdb's copy keeps in-frame clones and lacks some. Captured here are tens of thousands of clones, none seen once; the top ten comprise under 5%. CDR1 SNHLY and CDR2 FYNNEI come from the germline V gene. Trimming removed 2 bases at V and 9 bases at J, with 14 bases between. CDR3 length: 14 amino acids. The chain joins TRBV2 to TRBJ2-1, with D tentatively TRBD1 (7 bases). The sample taken for sequencing was peripheral blood mononuclear cells. The clonotype originates from a person between 18 and 75 years old in good health. This CDR3 is CASSERPQGGEQFF. The covered CDR3 bases are TGTGCCAGCAGTGAACGGCCCCAGGGGGGTGAG.